One T cell receptor (beta chain) is described in this entry. What it binds is unknown. The data belong to a study of T cell repertoires in cytomegalovirus infection. Study overall: Carrying CMV and the relevant HLA type showed in public TCR beta signatures. Study outcomes and limitations: CMV carriers with the relevant HLA were identified by cumulative public TCR beta family frequency. The ex vivo response showed dominance by HLA-C-restricted CMV-specific TCR beta clonotypes.

From the reads, TCRdb called clonotypes with MiXCR, one entry per CDR3 protein. Altogether 150,000 to 200,000 distinct CDR3 sequences are present, nearly 9.5% being singletons, with the ten largest covering roughly 5.1%. CDR3 size: 14 residues. Germline CDR1 reads MRHNA; CDR2 reads SNTAGT. With 3 bases clipped from V and 6 bases from J, the junction kept 5 bases outside the gene matches. This clonotype originated in a human donor in good health (CMV status not recorded). Some clones in this sample may be carry-over from other donors' samples. Sequenced input: PBMCs. The rearrangement joins TRBV6-4 to TRBJ1-1; 9 bases map to TRBD1. The DNA of the CDR3 is TGTGCCAGCAGTGAACGGACAGGGGTCTCTGAAGCTTTCTTT. Residues: CASSERTGVSEAFF.